The 5 T cell receptor beta chains below all came from one sample that was sequenced in a study of blood T cell repertoires in COVID-19. Assay: immunoSEQ multiplex PCR; the TCRdb copy retains only in-frame clones and omits some. Of some 96,000 clones in the sample, approximately 81% were seen once. The material sequenced was peripheral blood. The receptors stem from a human donor in a cohort sampled during active COVID-19.

The gene calls are TRBV2 and TRBJ1-3; no reliable D call. Between the trimmed V and J ends, which lost 6 bases and 4 bases, there was a span of 10 bases. Germline CDR1 reads SNHLY; CDR2 reads FYNNEI. CDR3 length: 13 amino acids. CDR3 sequence reads: CASRPVPGNTIYF. In DNA form, the CDR3 reads TGTGCCAGCAGGCCGGTTCCCGGAAACACCATATATTTT.

This chain links TRBV11-1 with TRBJ2-4; TRBD2 agrees at 8 bases. This CDR3 comprises 16 residues. The V gene's germline CDR1 is SGHAT and CDR2 FQDESV (reference sequence). The trim removed 7 bases at V and 0 bases at J, leaving 8 bases unmatched. The CDR3 DNA reads TGTGCCAGCAACCACGGGGGGGCCGTAGCCAAAAACATTCAGTACTTC. Its translation: CASNHGGAVAKNIQYF.

This clone was detected only once. The chain recombines TRBV4-1 with TRBJ2-7, with a tentative D call TRBD1 (7 bases). The V end was cut by 5 bases, the J end by 2 bases, with 13 bases between. Per the germline V gene, CDR1 is MGHRA and CDR2 is YSYEKL. The CDR3 has 14 residues. The CDR3, as DNA: TGCGCCAGCAGCTTAGACAGGGAGGCCTACGAGCAGTACTTC. Its protein is CASSLDREAYEQYF.

The rearrangement uses TRBV10-3 and TRBJ2-3, with a possible D match to TRBD2 (7 bases). From germline, CDR1 is ENHRY and CDR2 SYGVKD. Deletions cut 6 bases from V and 1 base from J, with 11 bases between. The CDR3 contains 14 residues. The CDR3, as DNA: TGTGCCATCAGGGGGGCGGGAGGCACAGATACGCAGTATTTT. Its translation: CAIRGAGGTDTQYF.

The chain joins TRBV7-9 to TRBJ2-3; tentatively, D is TRBD2 (6 bases). CDR1 SEHNR and CDR2 FQNEAQ come from the germline V gene (reference sequence). The CDR3 sequence is 16 residues long. V lost 5 bases and J 2 bases, leaving 17 bases between the germline ends. Written as DNA, the CDR3 is TGTGCCAGCAGCCTCATGGGACTTCAAAACACAGATACGCAGTATTTT. Its protein is CASSLMGLQNTDTQYF.